This entry lists 26 T cell receptor beta chains sequenced from one sample in a study of identical twins. Via MiXCR, TCRdb re-called the 5' RACE reads, giving one row per CDR3 protein. The sample consists of hundreds of thousands of distinct CDR3 sequences, around 12% of them appearing once. Another study also made use of these data, one on yellow fever vaccine responses in identical twins.

Sequencing was performed on PBMCs. The receptor source for this set is a woman younger than 30 in good health.

There are a few counts of this clonotype. The V and J genes are TRBV11-2 and TRBJ2-3; 13 bases line up with TRBD2. V shed 5 bases and J 4 bases; nucleotides not matched to a gene: 9. The CDR3 has 17 residues. The germline CDR1 and CDR2 sequences are SGHAT and FQNNGV. The CDR3 DNA follows: TGTGCCAGCAGCCCGGGACTAGCGGGACCATTGGCAGATACGCAGTATTTT. Its translation is CASSPGLAGPLADTQYF.

The J gene is TRBJ2-5, the V gene TRBV24-1, with D possibly called TRBD1 or TRBD2 (6 bases each). The CDR3 is 14 residues long. CDR1 is KGHDR and CDR2 is SFDVKD in the germline V gene. Trimming took off 4 bases at V and 5 bases at J, with 13 bases between the two ends. CDR3 in DNA: TGTGCCACCAGTGAGGGGGGCTCAAAGGAGACCCAGTACTTC. Its protein product is CATSEGGSKETQYF.

This chain uses TRBV12-3 or TRBV12-4 with TRBJ2-3; TRBD2 agrees at 8 bases. V dropped 6 bases and J dropped 5; count of bases not matched to a gene: 13. CDR3 size: 16 residues. The DNA of the CDR3 is TGTGCCAGCAGCCCGCTGGGGGGCGGGGGGATAGATACGCAGTATTTT. Protein product: CASSPLGGGGIDTQYF.

This chain connects TRBV14 to TRBJ2-5; D call uncertain. Trimming cost V 1 base and J 1 base, with 19 bases left between them. Germline lookup yields CDR1 SGHDN and CDR2 FVKESK. CDR3 length: 18 residues. The CDR3, as DNA: TGTGCCAGCAGCCAAGCCCCCAACCCAAGAAGAACCCAAGAGACCCAGTACTTC. This codes for CASSQAPNPRRTQETQYF.

This clonotype was observed at least ten times. The V and J genes are TRBV24-1 and TRBJ2-1; 8 positions agree with TRBD2. CDR1 is KGHDR, CDR2 SFDVKD, per germline. The V and J ends lost 3 bases and 2 bases, in that order; junction bases with no gene match: 8. The CDR3 consists of 17 residues. The CDR3 protein is CATSDPLSGVAYNEQFF. The CDR3, as DNA: TGTGCCACCAGTGATCCCCTTAGCGGGGTGGCCTACAATGAGCAGTTCTTC.

This chain uses TRBV10-3 with TRBJ2-5; 11 bases fit TRBD1. CDR1 ENHRY and CDR2 SYGVKD come from the germline V gene. The V segment lost 7 bases and the J segment 5 bases; nucleotides outside the gene matches: 9. The length of the CDR3 is 15 residues. CDR3 nucleotide sequence: TGTGCCATCAAACAAGGGACAGGGGGGTCGGAGACCCAGTACTTC. It is translated as CAIKQGTGGSETQYF.

Many counts were recorded for this clonotype. V usage is TRBV4-1 and J usage is TRBJ1-6; D gene unclear. With 0 bases removed from V and 4 bases from J, the gap between germline ends came to 13 bases. The CDR3 spans 17 residues. Looked up from germline, CDR1 is MGHRA and CDR2 is YSYEKL. The DNA for the CDR3 is TGCGCCAGCAGCCAAGATAAAGGGCAGGCATATAATTCACCCCTCCACTTT. It encodes CASSQDKGQAYNSPLHF.

This clonotype appeared a few times. The rearrangement joins TRBV20-1 to TRBJ2-1; D perhaps matches TRBD1 (7 bases). The CDR3 has 14 residues. CDR1 is DFQATT and CDR2 is SNEGSKA in the germline V gene (reference sequence). V lost 1 base and J lost 7, with 14 bases in between. The CDR3 bases are TGCAGTGCTAGAGCCGGGGGACAGAATAATGAGCAGTTCTTC. It is translated as CSARAGGQNNEQFF.

Only a few counts were recorded for this clonotype. This chain uses TRBV5-1 with TRBJ2-2, with 10 bases lining up with TRBD1. The length of the CDR3 is 15 residues. Trimming took 4 bases from V and 3 from J; bases not matched to a gene: 3. CDR1 and CDR2 from the germline V gene are SGHRS and YFSETQ. For the CDR3, the DNA is TGCGCCAGCAGCCGTGGACAGGGGGACACCGGGGAGCTGTTTTTT. Protein sequence: CASSRGQGDTGELFF.

This clonotype was counted many times. The chain recombines TRBV12-3 or TRBV12-4 with TRBJ1-1; maybe TRBD1 (6 bases). Between the trimmed V and J ends, which lost 3 bases and 1 base, there was a span of 9 bases. There are 14 residues in the CDR3. Here the CDR3 DNA reads TGTGCCAGCAGTTTCGGGGGGGCGAACACTGAAGCTTTCTTT. As protein: CASSFGGANTEAFF.

This clonotype occurred a few times. J is TRBJ1-2 and V is TRBV5-1; D uncertain. The CDR3 has 14 residues. V was trimmed by 2 bases and J by 4 bases, leaving 12 bases between them. Germline V gene data show CDR1 as SGHRS and CDR2 as YFSETQ. CDR3 residues: CASSFGETGYGYTF. CDR3 sequence (DNA): TGCGCCAGCAGCTTTGGGGAGACGGGCTATGGCTACACCTTC.

This clonotype was seen only a few times. This rearrangement joins TRBV28 to TRBJ1-2; perhaps TRBD1 as D (5 bases). Trimming shortened V by 11 bases and J by 3 bases, and 13 bases separated the two germline ends. The CDR3 has 12 residues. Germline CDR1 is MDHEN and CDR2 is SYDVKM. The CDR3 region has the DNA TGTGCCGGGGCCGGGACGGACTATGGCTACACCTTC. Its translation is CAGAGTDYGYTF.

The rearrangement uses TRBV29-1 and TRBJ1-1; no definite D call. The CDR3 totals 13 residues. V lost 8 bases and J lost 1, with 14 bases in between. Germline V lookup: CDR1 SQVTM, CDR2 ANQGSEA. This chain's CDR3 is CSFRTQSNTEAFF. For the CDR3, the DNA is TGCAGCTTTAGAACCCAATCGAACACTGAAGCTTTCTTT.

V usage is TRBV2 and J usage is TRBJ2-5; tentative D call: TRBD2 (6 bases). Germline V gene sequence: CDR1 SNHLY, CDR2 FYNNEI. This CDR3 is built from 14 residues. Trimming left V 5 bases short and J 4 bases short, with 14 bases between. The CDR3 protein is CASSSRGMSETQYF. In DNA form, the CDR3 reads TGTGCCAGCAGTAGCCGGGGGATGTCAGAGACCCAGTACTTC.

This clonotype occurred a few times. The gene calls are TRBV29-1 and TRBJ1-1, with D maybe TRBD1 (5 bases). The V end lost 2 bases, the J end lost 1 base, and 11 bases lay between the germline ends. CDR3 length: 14 amino acids. The V gene's germline CDR1 is SQVTM and CDR2 ANQGSEA. For the CDR3, the DNA is TGCAGCGTTGAATGGGGCTTGGGGAACACTGAAGCTTTCTTT. Translated, it gives CSVEWGLGNTEAFF.

This chain links TRBV10-2 with TRBJ1-5; tentatively, D is TRBD1 (6 bases). Trimming took off 4 bases at V and 5 bases at J, with 15 bases between the two ends. The CDR3 runs 15 residues. CDR1 is WSHSY, CDR2 SAAADI, per germline. CDR3 amino acids: CASSVGQGTHQPQHF. CDR3 DNA sequence: TGCGCCAGCAGTGTTGGTCAGGGGACCCATCAGCCCCAGCATTTT.

The chain joins TRBV20-1 to TRBJ2-3; the match to TRBD2 covers 8 bases. J lost 0 bases, V lost 1 base, and 12 bases had no gene match. The germline V gene has CDR1 DFQATT and CDR2 SNEGSKA (reference sequence). This CDR3 is built from 18 residues. For the CDR3, the DNA is TGCAGTGCTAGAGGCCTCATACTAGCGGATGAGAGCACAGATACGCAGTATTTT. Translation: CSARGLILADESTDTQYF.

This clonotype was seen many times. V gene TRBV29-1 combines with J gene TRBJ1-2, with D unclear. There are 13 residues in the CDR3. The germline V gene encodes CDR1 SQVTM and CDR2 ANQGSEA. The V end lost 7 bases, the J end lost 4 bases, and 16 bases lay between the germline ends. The CDR3 loop is CSAEVLEGYGYTF. CDR3 coding DNA: TGCAGCGCCGAGGTTCTTGAGGGCTATGGCTACACCTTC.

The rearrangement links TRBV20-1 to TRBJ2-7; D gene unclear. This CDR3 region has 13 residues. CDR1 and CDR2 (germline): DFQATT, SNEGSKA (reference sequence). V lost 6 bases and J 0 bases, leaving 12 bases between the germline ends. The CDR3 nucleotides read TGCAGTGCGTCGACCGATAGCTCCTACGAGCAGTACTTC. This encodes CSASTDSSYEQYF.

The V gene is TRBV11-2, the J gene TRBJ2-3; unclear D gene. CDR3 length equals 14 residues. CDR1 SGHAT and CDR2 FQNNGV come from the germline V gene. Trimming took off 5 bases at V and 3 bases at J, with 12 bases between the two ends. CDR3 bases: TGTGCCAGCAGCCCGGGTGGATGGACAGATACGCAGTATTTT. Its protein is CASSPGGWTDTQYF.

The chain employs TRBV29-1 and TRBJ2-4; D may match TRBD1 or TRBD2 (5 bases each). The CDR3 extends over 12 amino acids. Germline V gene lookup returns CDR1 SQVTM and CDR2 ANQGSEA. V was shortened by 4 bases and J by 8 bases, with 12 bases between the two germline ends. The CDR3 is CSVVSRGDIQYF. Written as DNA, the CDR3 is TGCAGCGTTGTTTCGAGGGGTGACATTCAGTACTTC.

This clonotype was counted between two and nine times. The J gene is TRBJ1-6, the V gene TRBV27; perhaps TRBD1 as D (6 bases). Per germline, CDR1 MNHEY and CDR2 SMNVEV (reference sequence). Trimming cost V 3 bases and J 7 bases, with 19 bases left between them. CDR3 size: 17 residues. The CDR3, as DNA: TGTGCCAGCAGTTTCAAATCCGGGCCAGGGGTAAATTCACCCCTCCACTTT. Translation gives CASSFKSGPGVNSPLHF.

This clonotype was detected ten times or more. The V gene is TRBV3-1, the J gene TRBJ2-7, with D hard to call. The CDR3 totals 13 residues. V was cut by 2 bases and J by 0 bases, with 5 bases left in between. Germline-derived CDR1 and CDR2 are LGHDT and YNNKEL (reference sequence). CDR3 coding DNA: TGTGCCAGCAGCCAAAACCCCTCCTACGAGCAGTACTTC. This encodes CASSQNPSYEQYF.

The chain joins TRBV11-2 to TRBJ2-1, with D maybe TRBD2 (5 bases). The germline CDR1 and CDR2 sequences are SGHAT and FQNNGV. The CDR3 is made up of 15 amino acids. Trimming stripped 3 bases from V and 8 bases from J, with 17 bases between. The CDR3 spells CASSLDGVPTDEQFF. In DNA, the CDR3 is TGTGCCAGCAGCTTGGACGGGGTCCCGACGGATGAGCAGTTCTTC. The whole variable domain, filled in from reference TRBV11-2 and TRBJ2-1, reads EAGVAQSPRYKIIEKRQSVAFWCNPISGHATLYWYQQILGQGPKLLIQFQNNGVVDDSQLPKDRFSAERLKGVDSTLKIQPAKLEDSAVYLCASSLDGVPTDEQFFGPGTRLTVL.

The gene calls are TRBV7-6 and TRBJ2-6; 8 bases align to TRBD1. The CDR3 spans 15 residues. The germline V gene has CDR1 SGHVS and CDR2 FNYEAQ. The V segment lost 8 bases and the J segment 5 bases; nucleotides outside the gene matches: 8. The CDR3 here is CASGLTGGRANVLTF. The CDR3 DNA is TGTGCCAGCGGATTAACAGGGGGACGGGCCAACGTCCTGACTTTC. Full variable domain (missing parts from reference TRBV7-6 and TRBJ2-6): GAGVSQSPRYKVTKRGQDVALRCDPISGHVSLYWYRQALGQGPEFLTYFNYEAQQDKSGLPNDRFSAERPEGSISTLTIQRTEQRDSAMYRCASGLTGGRANVLTFGAGSRLTVL.

The gene calls are TRBV13 and TRBJ2-3; 7 bases map to TRBD2. CDR3 size: 14 residues. The germline V gene encodes CDR1 PRHDT and CDR2 FYEKMQ (reference sequence). With 4 bases clipped from V and 3 bases from J, the junction kept 4 bases outside the gene matches. CDR3 nucleotides: TGTGCCAGCAGCTCCGGGACTATTACAGATACGCAGTATTTT. Residues: CASSSGTITDTQYF.